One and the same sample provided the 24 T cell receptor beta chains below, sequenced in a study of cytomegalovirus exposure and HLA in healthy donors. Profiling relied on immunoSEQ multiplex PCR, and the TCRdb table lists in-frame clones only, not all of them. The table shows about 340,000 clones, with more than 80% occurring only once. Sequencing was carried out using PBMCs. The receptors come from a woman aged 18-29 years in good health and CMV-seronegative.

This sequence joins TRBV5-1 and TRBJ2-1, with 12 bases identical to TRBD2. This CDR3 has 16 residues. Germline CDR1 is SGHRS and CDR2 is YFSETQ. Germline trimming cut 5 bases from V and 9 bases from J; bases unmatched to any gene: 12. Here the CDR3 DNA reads TGCGCCAGCAGTCTACCTGGGACTAGCGGGTTAGCTGAGCAGTTCTTC. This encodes CASSLPGTSGLAEQFF.

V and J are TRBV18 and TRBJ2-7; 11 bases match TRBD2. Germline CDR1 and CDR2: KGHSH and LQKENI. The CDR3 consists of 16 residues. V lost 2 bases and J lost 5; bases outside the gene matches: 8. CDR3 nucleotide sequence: TGTGCCAGCTCACCAGGGCTAGCGGGAGGTAGCGACGAGCAGTACTTC. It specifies CASSPGLAGGSDEQYF. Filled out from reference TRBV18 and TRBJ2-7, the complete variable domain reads NAGVMQNPRHLVRRRGQEARLRCSPMKGHSHVYWYRQLPEEGLKFMVYLQKENIIDESGMPKERFSAEFPKEGPSILRIQQVVRGDSAAYFCASSPGLAGGSDEQYFGPGTRLTVT.

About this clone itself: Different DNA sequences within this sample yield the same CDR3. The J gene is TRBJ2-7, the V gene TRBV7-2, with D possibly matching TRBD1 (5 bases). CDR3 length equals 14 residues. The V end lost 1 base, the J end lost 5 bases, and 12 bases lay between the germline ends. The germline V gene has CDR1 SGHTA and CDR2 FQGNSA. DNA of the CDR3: TGTGCCAGCAGCTTAGGACAGACTGTCCACGAGCAGTACTTC. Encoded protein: CASSLGQTVHEQYF.

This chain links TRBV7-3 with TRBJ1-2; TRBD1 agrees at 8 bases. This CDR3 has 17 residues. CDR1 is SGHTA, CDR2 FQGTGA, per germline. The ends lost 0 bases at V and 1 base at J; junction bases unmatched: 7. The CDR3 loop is CASSLTPPGQDNYGYTF. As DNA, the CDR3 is TGTGCCAGCAGCTTAACGCCTCCGGGACAGGATAACTATGGCTACACCTTC.

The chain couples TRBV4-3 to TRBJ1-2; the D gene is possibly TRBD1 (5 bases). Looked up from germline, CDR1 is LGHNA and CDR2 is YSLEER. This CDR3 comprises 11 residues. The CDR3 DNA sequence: TGCGTCCCGGGGGGGGTCGATGGCTACACCTTC. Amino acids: CVPGGVDGYTF.

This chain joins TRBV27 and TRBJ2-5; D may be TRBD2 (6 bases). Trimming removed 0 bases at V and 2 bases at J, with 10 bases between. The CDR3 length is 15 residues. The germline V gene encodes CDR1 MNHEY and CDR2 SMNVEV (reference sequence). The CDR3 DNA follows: TGTGCCAGCAGTTTATCGACCGGGGGACAAGAGACCCAGTACTTC. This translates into CASSLSTGGQETQYF.

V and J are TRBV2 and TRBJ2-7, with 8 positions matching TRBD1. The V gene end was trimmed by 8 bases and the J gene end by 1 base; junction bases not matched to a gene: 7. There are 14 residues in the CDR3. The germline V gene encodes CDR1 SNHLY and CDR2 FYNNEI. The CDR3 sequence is CASATGQESYEQYF. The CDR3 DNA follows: TGTGCCAGCGCAACGGGACAGGAATCCTACGAGCAGTACTTC.

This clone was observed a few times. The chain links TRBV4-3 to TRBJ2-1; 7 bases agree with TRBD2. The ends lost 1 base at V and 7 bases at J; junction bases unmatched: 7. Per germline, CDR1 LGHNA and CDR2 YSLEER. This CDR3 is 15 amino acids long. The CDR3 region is CASSQVASGKNEQFF. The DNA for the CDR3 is TGCGCCAGCAGCCAAGTTGCTAGCGGCAAAAATGAGCAGTTCTTC.

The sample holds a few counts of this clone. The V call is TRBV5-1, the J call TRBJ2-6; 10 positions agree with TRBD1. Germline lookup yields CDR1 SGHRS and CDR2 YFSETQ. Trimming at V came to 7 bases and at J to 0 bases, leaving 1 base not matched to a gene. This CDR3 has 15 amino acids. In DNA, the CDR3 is TGCGCCAGCGGGGACAGGGGCTCTGGGGCCAACGTCCTGACTTTC. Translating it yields CASGDRGSGANVLTF.

CDR3 amino acids: CATQLPNRGYEQYF. The CDR3 nucleotides are TGTGCCACCCAGTTACCCAACAGGGGGTACGAGCAGTACTTC. This rearrangement joins TRBV28 to TRBJ2-7; TRBD1 matches 8 bases. V was clipped by 10 bases and J by 4 bases; unmatched bases: 12. CDR3 length: 14 residues. CDR1 is MDHEN, CDR2 SYDVKM, per germline. Supplemented by reference TRBV28 and TRBJ2-7, the full variable domain reads DVKVTQSSRYLVKRTGEKVFLECVQDMDHENMFWYRQDPGLGLRLIYFSYDVKMKEKGDIPEGYSVSREKKERFSLILESASTNQTSMYLCATQLPNRGYEQYFGPGTRLTVT.

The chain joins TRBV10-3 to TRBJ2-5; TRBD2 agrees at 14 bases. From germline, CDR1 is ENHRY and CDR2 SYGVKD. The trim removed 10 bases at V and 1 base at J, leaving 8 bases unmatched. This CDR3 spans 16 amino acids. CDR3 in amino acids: CATMGLAGDAQETQYF. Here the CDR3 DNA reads TGTGCCACAATGGGACTAGCGGGAGACGCCCAAGAGACCCAGTACTTC.

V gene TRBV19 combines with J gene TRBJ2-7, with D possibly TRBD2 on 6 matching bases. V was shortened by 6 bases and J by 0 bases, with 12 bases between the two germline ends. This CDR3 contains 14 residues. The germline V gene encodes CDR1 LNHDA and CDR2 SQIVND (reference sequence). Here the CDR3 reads CASSLSGNSYEQYF. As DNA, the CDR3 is TGTGCCAGTAGCCTTAGCGGAAACTCCTACGAGCAGTACTTC. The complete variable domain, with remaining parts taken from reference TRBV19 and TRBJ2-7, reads DGGITQSPKYLFRKEGQNVTLSCEQNLNHDAMYWYRQDPGQGLRLIYYSQIVNDFQKGDIAEGYSVSREKKESFPLTVTSAQKNPTAFYLCASSLSGNSYEQYFGPGTRLTVT.

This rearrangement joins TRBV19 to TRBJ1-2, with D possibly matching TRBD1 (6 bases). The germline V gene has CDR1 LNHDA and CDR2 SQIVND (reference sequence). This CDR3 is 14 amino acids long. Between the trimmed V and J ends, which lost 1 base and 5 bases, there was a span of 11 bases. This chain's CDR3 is CASSIGAGEYGYTF. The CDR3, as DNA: TGTGCCAGTAGTATAGGTGCAGGGGAGTATGGCTACACCTTC.

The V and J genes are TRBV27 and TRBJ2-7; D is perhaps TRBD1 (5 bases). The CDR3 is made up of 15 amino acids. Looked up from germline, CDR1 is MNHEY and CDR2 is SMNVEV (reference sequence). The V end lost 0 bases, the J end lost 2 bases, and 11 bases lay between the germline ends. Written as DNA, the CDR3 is TGTGCCAGCAGTTTATCGGGCAGGGCGGCCTACGAGCAGTACTTC. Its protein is CASSLSGRAAYEQYF.

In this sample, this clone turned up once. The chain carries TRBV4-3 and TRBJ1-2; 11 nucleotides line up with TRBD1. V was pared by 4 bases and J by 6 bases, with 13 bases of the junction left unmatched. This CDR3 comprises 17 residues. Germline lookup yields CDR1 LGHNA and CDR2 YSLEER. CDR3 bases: TGCGCCAGCAGCCGGGGGTCCGGGACAGGGGGTTATGATGGCTACACCTTC. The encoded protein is CASSRGSGTGGYDGYTF.

CDR3 sequence (DNA): TGTGCCACCAGCCTCCCCGGGACAGGCGAATATAGCAATCAGCCCCAGCATTTT. Translated: CATSLPGTGEYSNQPQHF. This chain connects TRBV15 to TRBJ1-5; 8 bases are a match to TRBD1. The CDR3 totals 18 residues. With 5 bases clipped from V and 0 bases from J, the junction kept 12 bases outside the gene matches. Germline V gives CDR1 LNHNV, CDR2 YYDKDF (reference sequence).

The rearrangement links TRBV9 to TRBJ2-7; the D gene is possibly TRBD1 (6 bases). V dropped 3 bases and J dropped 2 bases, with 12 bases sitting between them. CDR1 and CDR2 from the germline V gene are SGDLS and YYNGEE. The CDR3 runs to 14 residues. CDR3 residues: CASSETGFTYEQYF. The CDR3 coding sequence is TGTGCCAGCAGCGAAACAGGGTTTACCTACGAGCAGTACTTC.

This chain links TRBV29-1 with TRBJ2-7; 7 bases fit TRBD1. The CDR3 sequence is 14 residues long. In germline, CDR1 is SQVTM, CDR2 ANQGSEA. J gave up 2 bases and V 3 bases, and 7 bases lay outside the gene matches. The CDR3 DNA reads TGCAGCGTTGAGGTTGGCACAGGGGCCTACGAGCAGTACTTC. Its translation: CSVEVGTGAYEQYF.

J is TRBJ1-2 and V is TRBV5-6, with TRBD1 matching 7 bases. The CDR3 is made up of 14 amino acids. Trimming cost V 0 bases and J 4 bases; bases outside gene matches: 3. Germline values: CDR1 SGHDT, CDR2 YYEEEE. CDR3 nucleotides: TGTGCCAGCAGCTTGGCCCGGGACAGCTATGGCTACACCTTC. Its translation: CASSLARDSYGYTF.

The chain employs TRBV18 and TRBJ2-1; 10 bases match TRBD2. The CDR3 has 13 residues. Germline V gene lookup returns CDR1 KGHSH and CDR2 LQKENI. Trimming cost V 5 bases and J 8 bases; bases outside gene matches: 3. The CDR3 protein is CASSAGTSDEQFF. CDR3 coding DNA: TGTGCCAGCTCAGCAGGGACTAGCGATGAGCAGTTCTTC.

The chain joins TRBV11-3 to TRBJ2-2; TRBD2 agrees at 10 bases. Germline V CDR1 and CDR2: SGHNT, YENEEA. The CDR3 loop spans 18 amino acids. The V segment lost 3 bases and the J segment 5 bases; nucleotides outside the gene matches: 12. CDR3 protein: CASSFATGTSEWTGELFF. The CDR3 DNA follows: TGTGCCAGCAGCTTCGCCACCGGGACTAGCGAGTGGACCGGGGAGCTGTTTTTT.

CDR3 sequence: CASSIRTGGNTEAFF. In DNA, the CDR3 is TGCGCCAGCAGCATTCGGACAGGGGGGAACACTGAAGCTTTCTTT. This chain joins TRBV5-1 and TRBJ1-1; TRBD1 matches at 10 bases. Germline-derived CDR1 and CDR2 are SGHRS and YFSETQ. The CDR3 contains 15 residues. V shed 4 bases and J 1 base; nucleotides not matched to a gene: 4.

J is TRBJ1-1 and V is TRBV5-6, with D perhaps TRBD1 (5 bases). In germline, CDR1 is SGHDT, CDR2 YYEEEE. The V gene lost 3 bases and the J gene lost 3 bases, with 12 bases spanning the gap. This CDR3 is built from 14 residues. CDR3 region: CASSYQGWDTEAFF. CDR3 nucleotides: TGTGCCAGCAGCTACCAGGGCTGGGACACTGAAGCTTTCTTT.

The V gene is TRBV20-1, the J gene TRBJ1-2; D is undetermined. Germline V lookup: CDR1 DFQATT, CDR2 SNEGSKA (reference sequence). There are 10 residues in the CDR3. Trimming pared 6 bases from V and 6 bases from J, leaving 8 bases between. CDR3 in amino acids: CSARRDGYTF. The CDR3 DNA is TGCAGTGCCCGGCGGGATGGCTACACCTTC.